This T cell receptor beta chain was sequenced in a study of blood T cell repertoires in COVID-19. On the study more broadly: PBMCs, B-cell-depleted T cells, or T cells provided the cDNA or gDNA that made up the material.

In the authors' methods: Cell counts per sample came from amplifying reference gene primers. Using immunoSEQ multiplex PCR, the repertoire was profiled, and TCRdb retains in-frame clones only, with some absent. That table is the source of V, J and clone size, and D and trimming were worked out from the DNA. The sample yields around 270,000 clones, around 89% seen once. Germline loops: CDR1 KGHSH, CDR2 LQKENI. The CDR3 runs to 14 residues. Trimming left V 3 bases short and J 4 bases short, with 12 bases between. This TCR was sampled from a man between 35 and 55 years old with acute or convalescent COVID-19. The rearrangement uses TRBV18 and TRBJ1-1; no clear D gene. The sequencing input was peripheral blood. Here the CDR3 reads CASSPARSGTEAFF. Here the CDR3 DNA reads TGTGCCAGCTCACCCGCGAGGAGTGGCACTGAAGCTTTCTTT.